This TCR beta chain was sequenced in a study of blood T cells in healthy people across ages (dated by TCRdb to the mid-2010s). For context, the study as a whole: In model experiments, template switching captured roughly one uniquely barcoded TCR beta cDNA molecule for every two T cells. Age-related changes in TCR beta repertoire diversity were measured in the study by deep sequencing normalized with unique cDNA molecular identifiers. The donors were split into four age groups: young (average 16 years), middle-aged (about 40), aged (roughly 68) and long-lived (under 85). To avoid experimental bias, donors of different ages were randomly spread across the sequencing lanes. Using the same blood draw, the study looked at two additional independent replicas of 1 million unique cDNA reads for two donors, one aged 18 to 30 and the other aged 80 or older.

Systemically healthy Caucasian individuals from Russia, some 36 in total and aged about 6 to 90 years, were included as donors. Each donor gave 8.5 to 10 milliliters of peripheral blood, collected into EDTA-treated Vacutainer tubes. Ficoll-Paque density-gradient centrifugation was used to isolate PBMCs, with at least 6.5 million per sample. Total RNA, at least 5 micrograms per sample, was extracted from PBMCs with Trizol reagent. Naive CD45RAhigh/CD27high T cell percentages were measured by flow cytometry on a PBMC aliquot from every donor. On this clonotype: Its antigen has not been determined. Base qualities are not recorded, but no much larger clone differs from it by a single base.

Here is what the overall study found, with its caveats: The long-lived group showed more naive CD4+ T cells, fewer expanded clones and increased TCR diversity than the aged group, suggesting age selection. Since profiling was done on bulk unsorted PBMCs, naive and antigen-experienced compartments could not be conclusively compared. The CMV infection status of donors was not known, potentially confounding age-related changes in expanded clonotypes. As age increased, observed TCR beta diversity per million T cells dropped in a roughly linear way, and a significant reduction was already evident by age 40. Estimates of total diversity based on one million sequenced T cells were considered lower bounds and underestimates. Observed TCR beta diversity correlated strongly with the percentage of naive T cells measured by flow cytometry.

Library preparation employed 5' RACE. This sample was sequenced with an Illumina HiSeq 2500. A second PCR of about 7 to 12 cycles was performed with a sample-barcoded 5' primer and a J-beta primer mix. A unique molecular identifier was introduced onto each TCR beta cDNA molecule by a template-switch 5' adaptor carrying 12 random nucleotides. Each sample yielded at least 3 million CDR3-containing paired-end reads. First-strand cDNA was synthesized from all RNA with the Mint cDNA synthesis kit, primed by a TRBC-specific oligonucleotide. Following uracil-DNA glycosylase treatment, a first 18-cycle PCR with universal primers M1SS and BC2_uni_R was performed on all cDNA. Regarding the original processing steps: Normalization of each sample was performed by random selection of 1 million high-quality reads, each carrying a distinct molecular identifier. Reads sharing molecular identifiers were discarded rather than binned into consensus sequences. MiTCR, run with a Q25 quality threshold and the strictest error-elimination algorithm, handled CDR3 identification, clonotype clustering and error correction. A nonparametric unseen species model with Euler transformation was used to estimate lower-bound total TCR beta diversity. TCRdb trimmed the raw reads at Q25, called clones with MiXCR and kept productive beta chains. Rows are combined by CDR3 protein, so each entry shows the most common genes and DNA. These V and J calls originate from TCRdb's pipeline instead of the authors' own analysis. This sample is represented by roughly 800,000 distinct CDR3 sequences; about three fifths of them were singletons. Together, the top ten hold approximately 21% of the sample.

A distance of 9 bases separates the germline ends of V and J, which lose 0 bases and 0 bases respectively. From its cysteine to its phenylalanine, the CDR3 spans 17 amino acids. The DNA shown is the 51-base CDR3, in frame from base 1. Based on the germline V gene, the CDR1 and CDR2 sequences are MNHEY and SVGEGT. This receptor was obtained from a man aged 25-40 years in good health. Material for sequencing was blood. The rearranged segments are TRBV6-2 or TRBV6-3 and TRBJ2-6; D gene: possibly TRBD1, on 6 matching bases. The encoded CDR3 is CASSYSSGASGANVLTF. The nucleotide sequence is given as TGTGCCAGCAGTTACTCCTCAGGGGCCTCTGGGGCCAACGTCCTGACTTTC.